The clone carrying this T cell receptor beta chain was found once. Antigen: not known. The data were produced by immunoSEQ multiplex PCR, yet TCRdb's version contains in-frame clones alone and is incomplete. This sample has around 140,000 clones, with roughly nine tenths found just once. This sample is part of a study of T cell responses to AZD1222 COVID-19 vaccine. The study, taken as a whole, reports: Following two doses of AZD1222, Spike-specific TCR breadth and depth rose. At 160-218 and 743-854, vaccine-associated CD4 TCRs were dominant, and they spanned spike. Baseline serostatus was positive in only five to seven AZD1222 recipients.

Trimming took 7 bases from V and 0 from J, leaving 10 bases between them. The CDR3 consists of 14 residues. Germline loops: CDR1 SGHAT, CDR2 FQDESV (reference sequence). This TCR derives from an adult who received the AZD1222 COVID-19 vaccine. The sample in question was peripheral blood, obtained 28 days after the second AZD1222 dose. This chain uses TRBV11-1 with TRBJ1-3; the D gene is possibly TRBD1 (5 bases). CDR3 in amino acids: CASTHRNSGNTIYF. In DNA, the CDR3 is TGTGCCAGCACCCACAGGAACTCTGGAAACACCATATATTTT.